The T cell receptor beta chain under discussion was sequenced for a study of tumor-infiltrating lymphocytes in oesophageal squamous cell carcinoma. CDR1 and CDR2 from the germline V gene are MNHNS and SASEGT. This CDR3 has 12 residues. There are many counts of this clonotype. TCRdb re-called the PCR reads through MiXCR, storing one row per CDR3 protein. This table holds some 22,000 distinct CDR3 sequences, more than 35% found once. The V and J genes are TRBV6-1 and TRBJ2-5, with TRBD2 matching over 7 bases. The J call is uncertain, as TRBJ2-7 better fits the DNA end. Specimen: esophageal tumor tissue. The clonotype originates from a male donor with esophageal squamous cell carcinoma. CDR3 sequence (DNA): TGTGCCAGCAGCCGACTAGCTGACGAGCAGTACTTC. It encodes CASSRLADEQYF.